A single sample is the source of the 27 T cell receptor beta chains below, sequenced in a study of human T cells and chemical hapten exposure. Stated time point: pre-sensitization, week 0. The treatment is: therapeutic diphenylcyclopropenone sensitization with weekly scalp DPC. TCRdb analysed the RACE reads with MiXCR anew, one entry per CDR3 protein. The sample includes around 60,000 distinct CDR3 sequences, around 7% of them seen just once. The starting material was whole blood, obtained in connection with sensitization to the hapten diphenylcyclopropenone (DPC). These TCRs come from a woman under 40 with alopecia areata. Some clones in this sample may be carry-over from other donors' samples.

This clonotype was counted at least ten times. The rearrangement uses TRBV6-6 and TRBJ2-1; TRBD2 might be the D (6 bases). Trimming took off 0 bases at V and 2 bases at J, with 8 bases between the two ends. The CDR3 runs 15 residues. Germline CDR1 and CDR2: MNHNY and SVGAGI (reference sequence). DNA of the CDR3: TGTGCCAGCAGTTACTCGGCGGGGCCCTACAATGAGCAGTTCTTC. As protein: CASSYSAGPYNEQFF.

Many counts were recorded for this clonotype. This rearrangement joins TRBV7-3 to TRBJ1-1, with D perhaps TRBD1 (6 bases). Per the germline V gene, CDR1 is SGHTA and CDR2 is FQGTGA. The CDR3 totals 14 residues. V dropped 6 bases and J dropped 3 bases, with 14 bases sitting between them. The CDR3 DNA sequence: TGTGCCAGCAGAGCCACAGGGTCTGACACTGAAGCTTTCTTT. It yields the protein CASRATGSDTEAFF.

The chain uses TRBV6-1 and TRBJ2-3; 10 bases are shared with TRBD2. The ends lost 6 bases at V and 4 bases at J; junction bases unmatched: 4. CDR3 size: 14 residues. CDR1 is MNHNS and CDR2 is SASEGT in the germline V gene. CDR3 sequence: CASRERGGADTQYF. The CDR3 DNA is TGTGCCAGCAGGGAGCGGGGGGGGGCAGATACGCAGTATTTT.

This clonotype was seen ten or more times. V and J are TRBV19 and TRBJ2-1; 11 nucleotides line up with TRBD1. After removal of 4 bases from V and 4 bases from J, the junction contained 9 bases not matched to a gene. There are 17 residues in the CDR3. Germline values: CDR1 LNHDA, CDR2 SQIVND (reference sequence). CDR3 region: CASSKGPGQGVYNEQFF. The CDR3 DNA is TGTGCCAGTAGTAAGGGGCCGGGACAGGGGGTATACAATGAGCAGTTCTTC.

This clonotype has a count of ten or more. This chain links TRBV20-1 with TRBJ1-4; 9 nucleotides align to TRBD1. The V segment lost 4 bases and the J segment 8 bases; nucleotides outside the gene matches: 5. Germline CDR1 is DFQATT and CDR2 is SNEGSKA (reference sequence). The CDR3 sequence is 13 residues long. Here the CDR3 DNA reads TGCAGTGCTACTAGGACAGGGGAAGAAAAACTGTTTTTT. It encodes CSATRTGEEKLFF.

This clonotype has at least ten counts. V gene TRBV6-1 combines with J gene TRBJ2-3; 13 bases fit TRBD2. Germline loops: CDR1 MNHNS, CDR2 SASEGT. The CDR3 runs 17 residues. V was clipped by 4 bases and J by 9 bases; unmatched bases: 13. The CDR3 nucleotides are TGTGCCAGCAGTGCATATACTAGCGGGGGGGCAGGCAGCACGCAGTATTTT. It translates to CASSAYTSGGAGSTQYF.

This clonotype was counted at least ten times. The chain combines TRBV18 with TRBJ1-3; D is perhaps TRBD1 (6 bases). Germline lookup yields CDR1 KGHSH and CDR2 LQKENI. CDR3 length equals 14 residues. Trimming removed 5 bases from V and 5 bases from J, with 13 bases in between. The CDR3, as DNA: TGTGCCAGCTCAACCGGGACAACCAGAAACACCATATATTTT. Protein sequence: CASSTGTTRNTIYF. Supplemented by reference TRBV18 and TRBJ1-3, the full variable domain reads NAGVMQNPRHLVRRRGQEARLRCSPMKGHSHVYWYRQLPEEGLKFMVYLQKENIIDESGMPKERFSAEFPKEGPSILRIQQVVRGDSAAYFCASSTGTTRNTIYFGEGSWLTVV.

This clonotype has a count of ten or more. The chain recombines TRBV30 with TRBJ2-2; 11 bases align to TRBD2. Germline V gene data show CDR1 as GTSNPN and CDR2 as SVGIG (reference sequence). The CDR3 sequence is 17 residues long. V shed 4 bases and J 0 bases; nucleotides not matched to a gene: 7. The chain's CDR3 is CAWNELAGEANTGELFF. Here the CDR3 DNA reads TGTGCCTGGAACGAACTAGCGGGAGAAGCGAACACCGGGGAGCTGTTTTTT.

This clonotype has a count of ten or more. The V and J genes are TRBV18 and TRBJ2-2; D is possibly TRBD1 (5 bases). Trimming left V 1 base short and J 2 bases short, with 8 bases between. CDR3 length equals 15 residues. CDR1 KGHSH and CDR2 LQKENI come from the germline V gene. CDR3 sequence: CASSPLGANTGELFF. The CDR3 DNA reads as TGTGCCAGCTCACCACTTGGGGCAAACACCGGGGAGCTGTTTTTT.

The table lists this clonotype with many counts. The CDR3 DNA reads TGTGCCAGCAGCCCCCGACAGGGAGACCCGGGTGGGGAGCAGTTCTTC. Translation gives CASSPRQGDPGGEQFF. V usage is TRBV9 and J usage is TRBJ2-1; 7 positions match TRBD1. Trimming at V came to 4 bases and at J to 10 bases, leaving 17 bases not matched to a gene. The CDR3 runs to 16 residues. From germline, CDR1 is SGDLS and CDR2 YYNGEE. Using reference TRBV9 and TRBJ2-1 for the parts outside the CDR3, the full variable domain is DSGVTQTPKHLITATGQRVTLRCSPRSGDLSVYWYQQSLDQGLQFLIQYYNGEERAKGNILERFSAQQFPDLHSELNLSSLELGDSALYFCASSPRQGDPGGEQFFGPGTRLTVL.

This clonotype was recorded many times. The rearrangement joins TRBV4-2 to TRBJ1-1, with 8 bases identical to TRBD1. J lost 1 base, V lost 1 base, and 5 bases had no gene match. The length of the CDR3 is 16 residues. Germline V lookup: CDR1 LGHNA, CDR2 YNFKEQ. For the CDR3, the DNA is TGTGCCAGCAGCCAAGCCGGTGGACAGGGGAACACTGAAGCTTTCTTT. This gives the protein CASSQAGGQGNTEAFF.

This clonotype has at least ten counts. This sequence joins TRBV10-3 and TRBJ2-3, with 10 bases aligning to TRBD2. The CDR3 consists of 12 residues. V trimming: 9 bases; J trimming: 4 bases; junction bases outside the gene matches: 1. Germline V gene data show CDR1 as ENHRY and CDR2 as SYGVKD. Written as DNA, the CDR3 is TGTGCCATAGCGGGGGGGCCAGATACGCAGTATTTT. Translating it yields CAIAGGPDTQYF.

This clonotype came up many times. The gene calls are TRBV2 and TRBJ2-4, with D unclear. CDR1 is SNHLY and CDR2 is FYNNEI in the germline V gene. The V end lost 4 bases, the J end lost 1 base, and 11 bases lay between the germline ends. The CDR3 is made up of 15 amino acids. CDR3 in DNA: TGTGCCAGCAGTGCTCTATTATGGGCCAAAAACATTCAGTACTTC. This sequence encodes CASSALLWAKNIQYF.

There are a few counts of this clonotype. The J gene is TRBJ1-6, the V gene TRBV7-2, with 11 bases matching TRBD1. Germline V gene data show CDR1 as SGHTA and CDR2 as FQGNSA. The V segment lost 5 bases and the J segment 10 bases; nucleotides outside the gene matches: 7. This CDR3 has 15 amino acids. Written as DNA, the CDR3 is TGTGCCAGCAGCCCAGGACAGGGGGCTCTCTCACCCCTCCACTTT. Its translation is CASSPGQGALSPLHF.

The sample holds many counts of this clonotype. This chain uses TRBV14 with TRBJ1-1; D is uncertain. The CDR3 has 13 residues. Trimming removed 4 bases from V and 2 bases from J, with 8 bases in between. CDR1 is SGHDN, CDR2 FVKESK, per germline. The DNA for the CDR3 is TGTGCCAGCAGCCGAAGTATAAACACTGAAGCTTTCTTT. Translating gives CASSRSINTEAFF.

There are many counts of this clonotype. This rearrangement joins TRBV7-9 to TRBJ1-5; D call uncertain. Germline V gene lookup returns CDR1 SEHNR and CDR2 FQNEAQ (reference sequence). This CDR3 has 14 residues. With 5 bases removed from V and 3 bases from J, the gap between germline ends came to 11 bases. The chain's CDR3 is CASSPSSDNQPQHF. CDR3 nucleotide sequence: TGTGCCAGCAGCCCCTCCAGCGACAATCAGCCCCAGCATTTT.

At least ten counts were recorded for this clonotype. CDR3 bases: TGTGCCAGCAGCGTGGGACGATCGAACACTGAAGCTTTCTTT. Translated, it gives CASSVGRSNTEAFF. The gene calls are TRBV6-2 or TRBV6-3 and TRBJ1-1, with D tentatively TRBD1 (5 bases). V was shortened by 6 bases and J by 1 base, with 12 bases between the two germline ends. Germline V gives CDR1 MNHEY, CDR2 SVGEGT. The CDR3 has 14 amino acids.

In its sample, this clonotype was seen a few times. DNA of the CDR3: TGTGCCAGCAGCCAAGTCGTAGCGGGACAGGGAAACTATGGCTACACCTTC. Its translation is CASSQVVAGQGNYGYTF. V and J are TRBV3-1 and TRBJ1-2, with 9 bases matching TRBD1. The CDR3 loop spans 17 amino acids. CDR1 and CDR2 (germline): LGHDT, YNNKEL (reference sequence). With 1 base clipped from V and 2 bases from J, the junction kept 8 bases outside the gene matches. The variable domain in full, completed from reference TRBV3-1 and TRBJ1-2, reads DTAVSQTPKYLVTQMGNDKSIKCEQNLGHDTMYWYKQDSKKFLKIMFSYNNKELIINETVPNRFSPKSPDKAHLNLHINSLELGDSAVYFCASSQVVAGQGNYGYTFGSGTRLTVV.

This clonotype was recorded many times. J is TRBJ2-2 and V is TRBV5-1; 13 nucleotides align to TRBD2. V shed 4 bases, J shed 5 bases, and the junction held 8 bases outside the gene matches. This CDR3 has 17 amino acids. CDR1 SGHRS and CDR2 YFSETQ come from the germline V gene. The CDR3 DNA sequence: TGCGCCAGCAGCCCGTGGACTAGCGGGGGTAAAACCGGGGAGCTGTTTTTT. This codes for CASSPWTSGGKTGELFF.

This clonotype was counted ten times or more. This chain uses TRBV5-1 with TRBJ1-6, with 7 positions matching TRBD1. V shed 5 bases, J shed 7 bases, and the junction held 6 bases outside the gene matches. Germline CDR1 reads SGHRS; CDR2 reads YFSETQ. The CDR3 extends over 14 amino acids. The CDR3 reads CASRTGTENSPLHF. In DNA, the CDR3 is TGCGCCAGCAGGACCGGGACAGAAAATTCACCCCTCCACTTT. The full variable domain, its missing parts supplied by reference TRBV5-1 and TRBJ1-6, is KAGVTQTPRYLIKTRGQQVTLSCSPISGHRSVSWYQQTPGQGLQFLFEYFSETQRNKGNFPGRFSGRQFSNSRSEMNVSTLELGDSALYLCASRTGTENSPLHFGNGTRLTVT.

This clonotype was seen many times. The CDR3 region has the DNA TGTGCCAGCAGCCAACCCCAGAATAATTCACCCCTCCACTTT. Residues: CASSQPQNNSPLHF. The chain has TRBV4-2 and TRBJ1-6; D is uncertain. The germline CDR1 and CDR2 sequences are LGHNA and YNFKEQ. Trimming stripped 2 bases from V and 5 bases from J, with 7 bases between. CDR3 size: 14 residues.

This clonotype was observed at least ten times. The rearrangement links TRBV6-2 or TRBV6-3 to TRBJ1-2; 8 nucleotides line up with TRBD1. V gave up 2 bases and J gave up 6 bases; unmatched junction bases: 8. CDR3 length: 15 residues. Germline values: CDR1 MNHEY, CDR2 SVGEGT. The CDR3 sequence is CASSYVVARGHGYTF. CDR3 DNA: TGTGCCAGCAGTTACGTTGTTGCCAGGGGGCATGGCTACACCTTC.

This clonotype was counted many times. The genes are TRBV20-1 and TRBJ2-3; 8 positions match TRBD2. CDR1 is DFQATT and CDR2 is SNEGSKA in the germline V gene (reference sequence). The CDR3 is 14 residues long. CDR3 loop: CSARLATRSDTQYF. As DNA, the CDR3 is TGCAGCGCCCGACTAGCGACTCGATCAGATACGCAGTATTTT.

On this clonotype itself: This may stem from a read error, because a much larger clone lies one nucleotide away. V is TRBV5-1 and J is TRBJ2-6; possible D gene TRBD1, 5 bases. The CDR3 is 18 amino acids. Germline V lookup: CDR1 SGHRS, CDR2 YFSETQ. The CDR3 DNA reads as TGCGCCAGCAGCTTGTTTCAGGGCCCGACCTCTGGGGCCAACGTCCGGACTTTC. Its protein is CASSLFQGPTSGANVRTF.

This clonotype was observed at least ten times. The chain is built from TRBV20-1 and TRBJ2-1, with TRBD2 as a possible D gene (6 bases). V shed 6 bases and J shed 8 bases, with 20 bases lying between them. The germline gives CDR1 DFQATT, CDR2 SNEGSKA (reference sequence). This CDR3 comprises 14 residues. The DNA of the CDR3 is TGCAGTGCCCCACGCCTCCCCCCGGGGGATGAGCAGTTCTTC. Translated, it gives CSAPRLPPGDEQFF.

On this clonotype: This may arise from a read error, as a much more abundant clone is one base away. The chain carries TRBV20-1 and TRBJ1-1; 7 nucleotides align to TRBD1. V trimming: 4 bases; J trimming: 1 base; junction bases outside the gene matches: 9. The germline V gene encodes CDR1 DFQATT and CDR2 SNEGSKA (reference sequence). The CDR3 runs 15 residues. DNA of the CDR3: TGCAGTGCTAAACGATGGGACAGCAGGAACACTGAAGCTTTCTTT. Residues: CSAKRWDSRNTEAFF.

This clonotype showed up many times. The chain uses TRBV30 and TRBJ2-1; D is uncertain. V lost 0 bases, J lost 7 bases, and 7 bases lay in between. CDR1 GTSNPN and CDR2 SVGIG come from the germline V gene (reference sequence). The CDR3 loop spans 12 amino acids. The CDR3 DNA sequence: TGTGCCTGGAGTGTAAACTTAAATGAGCAGTTCTTC. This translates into CAWSVNLNEQFF.